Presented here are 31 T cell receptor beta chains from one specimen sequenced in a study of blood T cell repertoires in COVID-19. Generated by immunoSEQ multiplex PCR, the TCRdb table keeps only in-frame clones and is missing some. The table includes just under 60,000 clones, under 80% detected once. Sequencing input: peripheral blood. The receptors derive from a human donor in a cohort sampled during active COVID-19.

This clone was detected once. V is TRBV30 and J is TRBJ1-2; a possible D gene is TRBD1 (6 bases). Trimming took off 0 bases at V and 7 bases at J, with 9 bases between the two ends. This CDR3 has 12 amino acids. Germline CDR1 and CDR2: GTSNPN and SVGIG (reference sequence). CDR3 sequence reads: CAWSVRGGGYTF. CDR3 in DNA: TGTGCCTGGAGTGTAAGAGGGGGTGGCTACACCTTC.

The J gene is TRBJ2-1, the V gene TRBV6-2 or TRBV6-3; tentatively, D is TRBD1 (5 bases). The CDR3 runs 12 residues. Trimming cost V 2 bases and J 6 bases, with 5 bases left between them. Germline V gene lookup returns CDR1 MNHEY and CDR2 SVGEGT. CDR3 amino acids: CASSYQGNEQFF. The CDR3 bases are TGTGCCAGCAGTTACCAGGGCAATGAGCAGTTCTTC.

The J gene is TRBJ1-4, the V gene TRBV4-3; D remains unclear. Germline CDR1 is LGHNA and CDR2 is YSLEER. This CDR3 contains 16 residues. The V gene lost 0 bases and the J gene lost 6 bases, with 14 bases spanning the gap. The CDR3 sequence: CASSQELNVRDEKLFF. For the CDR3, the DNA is TGCGCCAGCAGCCAAGAGTTGAATGTGAGGGATGAAAAACTGTTTTTT.

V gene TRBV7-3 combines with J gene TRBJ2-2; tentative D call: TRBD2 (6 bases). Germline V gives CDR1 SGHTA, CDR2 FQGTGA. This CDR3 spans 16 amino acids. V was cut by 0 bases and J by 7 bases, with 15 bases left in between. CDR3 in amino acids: CASSLTAGPIGGELFF. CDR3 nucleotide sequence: TGTGCCAGCAGCTTAACGGCGGGGCCAATCGGCGGGGAGCTGTTTTTT.

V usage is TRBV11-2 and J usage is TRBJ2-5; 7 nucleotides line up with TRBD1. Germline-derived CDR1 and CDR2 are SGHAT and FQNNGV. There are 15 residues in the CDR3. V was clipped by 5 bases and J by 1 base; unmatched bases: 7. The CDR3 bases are TGTGCCAGCAGCCCAGACGGGACAGCCCAAGAGACCCAGTACTTC. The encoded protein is CASSPDGTAQETQYF. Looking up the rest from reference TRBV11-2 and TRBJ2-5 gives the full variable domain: EAGVAQSPRYKIIEKRQSVAFWCNPISGHATLYWYQQILGQGPKLLIQFQNNGVVDDSQLPKDRFSAERLKGVDSTLKIQPAKLEDSAVYLCASSPDGTAQETQYFGPGTRLLVL.

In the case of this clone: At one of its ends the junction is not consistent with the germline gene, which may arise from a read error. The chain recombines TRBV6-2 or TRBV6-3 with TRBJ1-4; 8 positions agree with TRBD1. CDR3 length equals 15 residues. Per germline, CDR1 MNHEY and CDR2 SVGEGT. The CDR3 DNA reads TGTGCCAGCAGATACTGGACAGGGCCTAATGAAAAACTGTTTTTT. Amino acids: CASRYWTGPNEKLFF.

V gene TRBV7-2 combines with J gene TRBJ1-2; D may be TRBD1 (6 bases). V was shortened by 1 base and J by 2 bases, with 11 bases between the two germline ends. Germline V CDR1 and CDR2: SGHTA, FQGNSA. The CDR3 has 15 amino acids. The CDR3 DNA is TGTGCCAGCAGCTTAGATCCTCAGGGGAACTATGGCTACACCTTC. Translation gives CASSLDPQGNYGYTF.

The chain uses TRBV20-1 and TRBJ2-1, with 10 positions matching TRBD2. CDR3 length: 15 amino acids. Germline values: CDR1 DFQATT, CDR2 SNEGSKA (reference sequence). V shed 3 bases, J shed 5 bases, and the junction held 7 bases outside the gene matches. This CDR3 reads CSASSSGLADNEQFF. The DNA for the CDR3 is TGCAGTGCTAGTTCATCAGGACTAGCGGACAATGAGCAGTTCTTC.

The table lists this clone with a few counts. CDR3 sequence reads: CASSLVQGETQYF. CDR3 in DNA: TGTGCCAGCAGCTTAGTACAGGGTGAGACCCAGTACTTC. The V and J genes are TRBV7-2 and TRBJ2-5, with D possibly being TRBD1 (6 bases). The CDR3 spans 13 residues. CDR1 is SGHTA and CDR2 is FQGNSA in the germline V gene. Between the trimmed V and J ends, which lost 1 base and 5 bases, there was a span of 8 bases.

The CDR3 DNA follows: TGTGCCAGCGTTACTAGCGGGACCTACGAGCAGTACTTC. Translation: CASVTSGTYEQYF. This rearrangement joins TRBV28 to TRBJ2-7; 10 positions agree with TRBD2. Germline-derived CDR1 and CDR2 are MDHEN and SYDVKM. J was trimmed by 2 bases and V by 8 bases; bases with no gene match: 3. This CDR3 is built from 13 residues. Full variable domain (rest looked up from reference TRBV28 and TRBJ2-7): DVKVTQSSRYLVKRTGEKVFLECVQDMDHENMFWYRQDPGLGLRLIYFSYDVKMKEKGDIPEGYSVSREKKERFSLILESASTNQTSMYLCASVTSGTYEQYFGPGTRLTVT.

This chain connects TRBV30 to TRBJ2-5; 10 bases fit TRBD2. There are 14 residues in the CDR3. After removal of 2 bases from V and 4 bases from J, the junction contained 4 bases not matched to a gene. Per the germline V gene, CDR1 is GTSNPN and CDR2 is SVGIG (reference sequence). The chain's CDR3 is CAWSTLAGAETQYF. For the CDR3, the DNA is TGTGCCTGGAGTACCCTAGCGGGAGCAGAGACCCAGTACTTC.

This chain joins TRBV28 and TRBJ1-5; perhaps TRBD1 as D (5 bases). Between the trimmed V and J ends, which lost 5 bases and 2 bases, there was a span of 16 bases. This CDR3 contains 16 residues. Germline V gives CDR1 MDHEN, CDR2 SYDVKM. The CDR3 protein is CASSPTGGGGNQPQHF. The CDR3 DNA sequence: TGTGCCAGCAGTCCGACCGGGGGGGGTGGCAATCAGCCCCAGCATTTT.

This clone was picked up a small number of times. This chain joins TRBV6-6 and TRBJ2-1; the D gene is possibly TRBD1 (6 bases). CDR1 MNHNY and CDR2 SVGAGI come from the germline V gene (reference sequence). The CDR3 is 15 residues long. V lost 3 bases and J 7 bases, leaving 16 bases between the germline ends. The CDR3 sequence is CASSYRGGERNEQFF. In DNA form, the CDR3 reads TGTGCCAGCAGTTATAGAGGGGGTGAAAGGAATGAGCAGTTCTTC.

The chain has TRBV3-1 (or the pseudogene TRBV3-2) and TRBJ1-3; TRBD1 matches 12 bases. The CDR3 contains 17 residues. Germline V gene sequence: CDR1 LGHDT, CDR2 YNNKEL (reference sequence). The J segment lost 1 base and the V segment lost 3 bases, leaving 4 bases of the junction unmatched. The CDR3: CASSQGTGGASGNTIYF. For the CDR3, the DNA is TGTGCCAGCAGCCAGGGGACAGGGGGCGCGTCTGGAAACACCATATATTTT.

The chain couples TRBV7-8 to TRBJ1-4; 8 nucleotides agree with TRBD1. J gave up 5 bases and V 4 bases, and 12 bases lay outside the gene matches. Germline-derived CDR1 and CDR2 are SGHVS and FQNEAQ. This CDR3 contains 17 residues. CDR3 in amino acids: CASSYAGRGPVNEKLFF. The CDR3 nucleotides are TGTGCCAGCAGCTACGCCGGCAGGGGGCCCGTAAATGAAAAACTGTTTTTT. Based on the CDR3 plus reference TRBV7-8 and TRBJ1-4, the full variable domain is GAGVSQSPRYKVAKRGQDVALRCDPISGHVSLFWYQQALGQGPEFLTYFQNEAQLDKSGLPSDRFFAERPEGSVSTLKIQRTQQEDSAVYLCASSYAGRGPVNEKLFFGSGTQLSVL.

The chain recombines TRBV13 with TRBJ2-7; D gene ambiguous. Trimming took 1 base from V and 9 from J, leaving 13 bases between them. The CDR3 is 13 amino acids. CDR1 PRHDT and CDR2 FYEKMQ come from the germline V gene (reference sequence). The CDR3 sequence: CASSLERYPGQYF. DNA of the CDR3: TGTGCCAGCAGCTTAGAACGGTATCCCGGGCAGTACTTC.

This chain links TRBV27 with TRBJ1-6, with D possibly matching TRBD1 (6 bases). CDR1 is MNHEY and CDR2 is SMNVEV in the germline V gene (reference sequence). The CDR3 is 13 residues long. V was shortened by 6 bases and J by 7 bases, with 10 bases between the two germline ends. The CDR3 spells CASRGQKNSPLHF. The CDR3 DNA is TGTGCCAGCAGAGGACAGAAGAATTCACCCCTCCACTTT.

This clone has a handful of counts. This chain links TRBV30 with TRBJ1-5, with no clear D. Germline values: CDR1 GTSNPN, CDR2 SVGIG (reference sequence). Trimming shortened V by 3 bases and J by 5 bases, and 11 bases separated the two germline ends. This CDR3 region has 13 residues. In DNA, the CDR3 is TGTGCCTGGAGCGGACGGGGAGATCAGCCCCAGCATTTT. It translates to CAWSGRGDQPQHF. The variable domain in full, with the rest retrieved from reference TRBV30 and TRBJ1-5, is SQTIHQWPATLVQPVGSPLSLECTVEGTSNPNLYWYRQAAGRGLQLLFYSVGIGQISSEVPQNLSASRPQDRQFILSSKKLLLSDSGFYLCAWSGRGDQPQHFGDGTRLSIL.

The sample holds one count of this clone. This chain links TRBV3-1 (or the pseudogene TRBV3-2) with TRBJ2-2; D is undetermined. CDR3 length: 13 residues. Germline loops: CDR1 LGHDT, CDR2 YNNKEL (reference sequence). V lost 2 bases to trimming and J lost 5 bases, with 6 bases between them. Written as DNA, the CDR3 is TGTGCCAGCAGCCAACTCTATACCGGGGAGCTGTTTTTT. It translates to CASSQLYTGELFF.

DNA of the CDR3: TGTGCCAGCAGCTTAGGGTTATTACAGGGGGCGAGGGAGACCCAGTACTTC. Its translation is CASSLGLLQGARETQYF. The gene calls are TRBV7-2 and TRBJ2-5, with 9 bases aligning to TRBD1. Germline loops: CDR1 SGHTA, CDR2 FQGNSA. The V and J ends lost 1 base and 5 bases, in that order; junction bases with no gene match: 11. This CDR3 has 17 residues.

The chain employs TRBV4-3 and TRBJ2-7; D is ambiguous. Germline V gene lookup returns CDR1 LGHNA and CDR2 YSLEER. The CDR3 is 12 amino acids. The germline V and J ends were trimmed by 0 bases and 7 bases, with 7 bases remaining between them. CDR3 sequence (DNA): TGCGCCAGCAGCCAAGATGAACGGGAGCAGTACTTC. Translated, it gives CASSQDEREQYF.

CDR3 DNA sequence: TGTGCCAGCACTAGGCTGAGCTCCTACGAGCAGTACTTC. Translation: CASTRLSSYEQYF. The V gene is TRBV27, the J gene TRBJ2-7; D not certain. V lost 7 bases and J 0 bases, leaving 10 bases between the germline ends. Germline CDR1 is MNHEY and CDR2 is SMNVEV (reference sequence). There are 13 residues in the CDR3.

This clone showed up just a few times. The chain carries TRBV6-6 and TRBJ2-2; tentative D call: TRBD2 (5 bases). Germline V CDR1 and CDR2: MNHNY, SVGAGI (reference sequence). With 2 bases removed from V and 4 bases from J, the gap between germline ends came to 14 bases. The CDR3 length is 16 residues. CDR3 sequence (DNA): TGTGCCAGCAGTTACCCCCGCTCCGGGGTCACCGGGGAGCTGTTTTTT. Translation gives CASSYPRSGVTGELFF.

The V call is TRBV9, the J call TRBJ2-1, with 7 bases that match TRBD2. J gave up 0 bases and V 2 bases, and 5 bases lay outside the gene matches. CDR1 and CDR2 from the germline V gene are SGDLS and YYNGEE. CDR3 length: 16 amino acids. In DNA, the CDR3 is TGTGCCAGCAGCGTCCTAGCGGAGAGCTCCTACAATGAGCAGTTCTTC. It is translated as CASSVLAESSYNEQFF.

CDR3 sequence (DNA): TGTGCCAGCAGCCAGCCGGGACAGGGCGCAGATACGCAGTATTTT. Translated, it gives CASSQPGQGADTQYF. The chain carries TRBV4-2 and TRBJ2-3; TRBD1 matches 9 bases. V lost 3 bases to trimming and J lost 4 bases; unmatched junction nucleotides: 5. CDR3 size: 15 residues. Germline CDR1 is LGHNA and CDR2 is YNFKEQ.

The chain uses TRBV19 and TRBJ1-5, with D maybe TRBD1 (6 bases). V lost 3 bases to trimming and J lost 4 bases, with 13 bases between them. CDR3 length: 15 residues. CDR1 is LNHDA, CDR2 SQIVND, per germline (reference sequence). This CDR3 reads CASSISGVGNQPQHF. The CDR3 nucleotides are TGTGCCAGTAGTATTTCAGGGGTTGGGAATCAGCCCCAGCATTTT.

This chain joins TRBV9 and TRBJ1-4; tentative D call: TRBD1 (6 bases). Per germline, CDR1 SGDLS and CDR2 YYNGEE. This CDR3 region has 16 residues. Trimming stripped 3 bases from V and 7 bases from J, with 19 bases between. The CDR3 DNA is TGTGCCAGCAGCGCGCCGGGACACGAGATCTCTGAAAAACTGTTTTTT. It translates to CASSAPGHEISEKLFF.

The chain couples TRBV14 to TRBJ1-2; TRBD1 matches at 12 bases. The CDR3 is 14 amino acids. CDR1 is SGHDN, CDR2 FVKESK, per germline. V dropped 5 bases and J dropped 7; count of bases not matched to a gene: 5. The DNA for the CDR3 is TGTGCCAGCAGCTGGGGACAGGGGGCTGGTGGCTACACCTTC. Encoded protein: CASSWGQGAGGYTF.

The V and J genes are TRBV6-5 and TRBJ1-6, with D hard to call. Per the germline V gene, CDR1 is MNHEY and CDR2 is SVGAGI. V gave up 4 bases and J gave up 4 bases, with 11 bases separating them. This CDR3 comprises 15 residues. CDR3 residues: CASSLYQDYNSPLHF. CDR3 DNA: TGTGCCAGCAGTTTATATCAGGATTATAATTCACCCCTCCACTTT.

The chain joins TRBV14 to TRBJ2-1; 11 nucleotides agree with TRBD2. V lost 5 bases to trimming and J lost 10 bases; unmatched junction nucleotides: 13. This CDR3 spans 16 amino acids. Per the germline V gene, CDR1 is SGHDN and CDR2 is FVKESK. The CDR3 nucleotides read TGTGCCAGCAGCAAACGCGGACTAGCGGGTTTTGGGGAGCAGTTCTTC. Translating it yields CASSKRGLAGFGEQFF.

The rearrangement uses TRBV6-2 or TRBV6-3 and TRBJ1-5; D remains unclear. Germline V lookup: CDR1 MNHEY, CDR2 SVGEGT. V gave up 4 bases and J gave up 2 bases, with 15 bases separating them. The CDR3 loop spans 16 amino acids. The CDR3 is CASSSPRSEGNQPQHF. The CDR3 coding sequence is TGTGCCAGCAGTTCGCCCCGGAGTGAGGGCAATCAGCCCCAGCATTTT.